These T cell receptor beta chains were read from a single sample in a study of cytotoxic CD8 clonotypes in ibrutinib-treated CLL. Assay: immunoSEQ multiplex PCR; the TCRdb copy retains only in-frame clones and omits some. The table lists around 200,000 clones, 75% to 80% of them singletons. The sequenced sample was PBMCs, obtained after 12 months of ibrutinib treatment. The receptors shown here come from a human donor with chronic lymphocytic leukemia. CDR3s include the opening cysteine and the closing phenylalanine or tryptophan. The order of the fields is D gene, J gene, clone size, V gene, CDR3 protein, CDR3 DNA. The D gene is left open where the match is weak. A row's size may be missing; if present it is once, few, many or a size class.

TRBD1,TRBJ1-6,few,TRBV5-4,CASNRQGSPLHF,TGTGCCAGCAACCGACAGGGATCACCCCTCCACTTT
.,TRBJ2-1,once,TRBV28,CASSFGGSEDEQFF,TGTGCCAGCAGTTTTGGCGGGTCTGAGGATGAGCAGTTCTTC
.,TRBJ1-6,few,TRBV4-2,CASSPGQSSYNSPLHF,TGTGCCAGCAGTCCTGGACAGAGCTCCTATAATTCACCCCTCCACTTT
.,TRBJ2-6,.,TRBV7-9,CASSLFPGGGLGANVLTF,TGTGCCAGCAGCTTGTTCCCTGGTGGGGGGCTTGGGGCCAACGTCCTGACTTTC
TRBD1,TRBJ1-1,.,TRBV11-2,CASSLAGQLAFF,TGTGCCAGCAGCTTAGCGGGACAGTTGGCTTTCTTT
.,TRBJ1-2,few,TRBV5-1,CASSFGGLNYGYTF,TGCGCCAGCAGCTTTGGGGGCCTGAACTATGGCTACACCTTC
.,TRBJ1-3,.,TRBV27,CASSLTQGGIKYF,TGTGCCAGCAGTCTTACCCAGGGTGGAATTAAATATTTT
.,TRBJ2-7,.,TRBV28,CASRQVGSGYEQYF,TGTGCCAGCAGACAAGTTGGGTCCGGCTACGAGCAGTACTTC
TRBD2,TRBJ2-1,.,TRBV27,CASSSPSGRAKNEQFF,TGTGCCAGCAGTTCACCTAGCGGGAGGGCCAAGAATGAGCAGTTCTTC
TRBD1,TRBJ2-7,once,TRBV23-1,CASSQDRDYEQYF,TGCGCCAGCAGTCAGGACAGGGATTACGAGCAGTACTTC
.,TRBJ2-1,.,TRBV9,CASSPPSSSYNEQFF,TGTGCCAGCAGCCCTCCCTCGAGCTCCTACAATGAGCAGTTCTTC
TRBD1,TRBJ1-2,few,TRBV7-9,CASSPGQDDYGYTF,TGTGCCAGCAGCCCGGGACAGGACGACTATGGCTACACCTTC
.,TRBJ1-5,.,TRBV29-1,CSASMGDQPQHF,TGCAGCGCCTCAATGGGGGATCAGCCCCAGCATTTT
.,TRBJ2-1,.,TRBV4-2,CASSPGPTTPEQFF,TGTGCCAGCAGTCCCGGGCCAACCACCCCCGAGCAGTTCTTC
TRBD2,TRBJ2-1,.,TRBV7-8,CASSLLAGAYNEQFF,TGTGCCAGCAGCTTACTAGCGGGGGCCTACAATGAGCAGTTCTTC
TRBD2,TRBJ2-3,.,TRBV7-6,CASSPGLAALGSTDTQYF,TGTGCCAGCAGCCCCGGCCTAGCGGCCCTGGGAAGCACAGATACGCAGTATTTT
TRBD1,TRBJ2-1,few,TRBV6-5,CASSSGTGGYNEQFF,TGTGCCAGCAGCTCCGGGACAGGGGGCTACAATGAGCAGTTCTTC
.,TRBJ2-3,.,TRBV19,CASSILGGRFTDTQYF,TGTGCCAGTAGTATCTTAGGGGGACGATTCACAGATACGCAGTATTTT
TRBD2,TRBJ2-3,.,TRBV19,CASSIDLLAGGRDTQYF,TGTGCCAGTAGTATAGATTTGCTAGCGGGGGGCAGGGATACGCAGTATTTT
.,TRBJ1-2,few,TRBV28,CASSPEQGWGYTF,TGTGCCAGCAGTCCCGAACAGGGATGGGGCTACACCTTC
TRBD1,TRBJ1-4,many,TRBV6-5,CASSFDTGDEKLFF,TGTGCCAGCAGTTTCGATACAGGGGATGAAAAACTGTTTTTT
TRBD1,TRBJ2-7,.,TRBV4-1,CASSQVTGAYNSYEQYF,TGCGCCAGCAGCCAAGTAACAGGGGCATATAACTCCTACGAGCAGTACTTC
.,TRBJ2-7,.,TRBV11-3,CASSLGDQTSMGEQYF,TGTGCCAGCAGCTTAGGGGACCAAACCTCAATGGGAGAGCAGTACTTC
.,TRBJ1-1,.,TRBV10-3,CAISETGTEAFF,TGTGCCATCAGTGAGACAGGGACTGAAGCTTTCTTT
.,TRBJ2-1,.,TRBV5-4,CASSSRLATYNEQFF,TGTGCCAGCAGCTCACGACTGGCAACCTACAATGAGCAGTTCTTC
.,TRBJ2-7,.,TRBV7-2,CASSTQGYEQYF,TGTGCCAGCAGCACGCAGGGTTACGAGCAGTACTTC
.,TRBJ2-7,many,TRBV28,CASSLGITYEQYF,TGTGCCAGCAGTCTAGGAATAACCTACGAGCAGTACTTC
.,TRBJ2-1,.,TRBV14,CASSQARHNEQFF,TGTGCCAGCAGCCAAGCACGCCACAATGAGCAGTTCTTC
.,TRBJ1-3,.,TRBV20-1,CSARRGNTIYF,TGCAGTGCGCGCCGGGGAAACACCATATATTTT
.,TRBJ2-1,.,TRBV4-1,CASSQDRLWGDEQFF,TGCGCCAGCAGCCAAGATCGTCTTTGGGGCGATGAGCAGTTCTTC
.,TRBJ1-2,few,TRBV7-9,CASSLVGRTNHGYTF,TGTGCCAGCAGCTTAGTGGGCAGGACCAATCATGGCTACACCTTC
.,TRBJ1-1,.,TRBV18,CASSQNTNTEAFF,TGTGCCAGCTCACAAAATACGAACACTGAAGCTTTCTTT
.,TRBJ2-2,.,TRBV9,CASSVERPTGELFF,TGTGCCAGCAGCGTAGAACGTCCCACCGGGGAGCTGTTTTTT
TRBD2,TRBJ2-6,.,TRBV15,CATQAGGPISGANVLTF,TGTGCCACCCAAGCGGGAGGGCCAATCTCTGGGGCCAACGTCCTGACTTTC
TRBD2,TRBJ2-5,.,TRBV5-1,CASNPPSGGGETQYF,TGCGCCAGCAACCCCCCCAGCGGGGGTGGGGAGACCCAGTACTTC
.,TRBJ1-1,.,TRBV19,CASSTAGDTEAFF,TGTGCCAGTAGTACGGCAGGGGATACTGAAGCTTTCTTT
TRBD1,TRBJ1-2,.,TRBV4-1,CASRPPGQGVNGYTF,TGCGCCAGCAGACCCCCGGGACAGGGGGTGAATGGCTACACCTTC